Listed below are T cell receptor beta chains from one sample, sequenced in a study of PD-1 blockade in mismatch repair-deficient tumors. Clones were sequenced by immunoSEQ multiplex PCR, and TCRdb holds only the in-frame ones, with some missing. The table has 14,000 or so clones, roughly 82% seen once; the top ten hold roughly 1.8%. The source material was PBMCs, sampled around 15 weeks after starting pembrolizumab. These TCRs come from an adult with mismatch repair-deficient cancer. Both conserved end residues are trimmed from each CDR3. The D gene is left open where the match is weak.

V: TRBV13
J: TRBJ2-7
D: .
CDR3: ASSLAGLTSYEQY

V: TRBV5-1
J: TRBJ1-4
D: TRBD1
CDR3: ASSDPEGAHEKLF

V: TRBV27
J: TRBJ2-1
D: .
CDR3: ASSLLSEQF

V: TRBV9
J: TRBJ2-5
D: TRBD1
CDR3: ASSRRQGKETQY

V: TRBV7-6
J: TRBJ1-3
D: TRBD1
CDR3: ASSLGTGFGNTIY

V: TRBV7-3
J: TRBJ2-1
D: .
CDR3: ASSSLGNNEQF

V: TRBV11-3
J: TRBJ1-2
D: TRBD1
CDR3: ASSPTGPYGYT

V: TRBV7-2
J: TRBJ1-1
D: .
CDR3: ASSANSPEAF

V: TRBV30
J: TRBJ2-7
D: .
CDR3: AWSVQSYEQY

V: TRBV14
J: TRBJ1-2
D: .
CDR3: ASSQDSVRFYGYT

V: TRBV2
J: TRBJ1-2
D: .
CDR3: ASSKKNFNYGYT

V: TRBV29-1
J: TRBJ1-2
D: .
CDR3: SVSRRVDGYT

V: TRBV27
J: TRBJ2-4
D: TRBD1
CDR3: ASSFDRGQNIQY

V: TRBV6-5
J: TRBJ2-1
D: .
CDR3: ASSLQAAGDEQF

V: TRBV19
J: TRBJ2-3
D: .
CDR3: ASSPASSDTQY

V: TRBV27
J: TRBJ2-7
D: TRBD2
CDR3: ASSRSWTSGSYEQY

V: TRBV27
J: TRBJ2-7
D: TRBD2
CDR3: ASRDRLAGGYEQY

V: TRBV5-4
J: TRBJ2-3
D: .
CDR3: ASSFLPVSPTDTQY

V: TRBV18
J: TRBJ2-2
D: .
CDR3: ASSPQDTGELF

V: TRBV2
J: TRBJ2-2
D: TRBD2
CDR3: ASRLAGGTGELF

V: TRBV5-1
J: TRBJ1-5
D: .
CDR3: ASSLSGVSNQPQH

V: TRBV5-1
J: TRBJ2-3
D: TRBD1
CDR3: ASSRLQGGTDTQY

V: TRBV5-1
J: TRBJ1-2
D: .
CDR3: ASSFSVGQMGYGYT

V: TRBV6-1
J: TRBJ1-4
D: TRBD1
CDR3: ASRRQGAPEKLF

V: TRBV5-1
J: TRBJ2-3
D: TRBD2
CDR3: ASSLLPLSGRRDTQY

V: TRBV28
J: TRBJ1-5
D: .
CDR3: ASSNPTQPQH

V: TRBV5-1
J: TRBJ2-1
D: TRBD2
CDR3: ASSLETSIGGSEQF

V: TRBV4-2
J: TRBJ1-2
D: .
CDR3: ASSQARPGKDGYT

V: TRBV5-4
J: TRBJ2-7
D: TRBD2
CDR3: ASSGSSIAGGHSYEQY

V: TRBV2
J: TRBJ2-7
D: TRBD2
CDR3: ASEGLAGTYEQY

V: TRBV7-3
J: TRBJ2-1
D: .
CDR3: ASSPTSNSYNEQF

V: TRBV28
J: TRBJ1-2
D: TRBD1
CDR3: ASSHGTANYGYT

V: TRBV10-2
J: TRBJ1-1
D: .
CDR3: ASSKLTGNTEAF

V: TRBV27
J: TRBJ1-1
D: .
CDR3: ASGYRAGNTEAF

V: TRBV21-1
J: TRBJ2-3
D: .
CDR3: ASSPAGRPIFPISTDTQY

V: TRBV30
J: TRBJ1-6
D: TRBD1
CDR3: AWRGDRGRQALH

V: TRBV18
J: TRBJ1-2
D: TRBD1
CDR3: ASSLGNPGQENYGYT

V: TRBV18
J: TRBJ1-4
D: .
CDR3: ASSPWAAGEKLF

V: TRBV14
J: TRBJ2-1
D: TRBD2
CDR3: ASSLPGSGGPYNEQF

V: TRBV11-3
J: TRBJ1-4
D: .
CDR3: ASSRTATNEKLF

V: TRBV27
J: TRBJ2-4
D: TRBD2
CDR3: ASSFGGRAIQY

V: TRBV5-1
J: TRBJ2-2
D: TRBD1
CDR3: ASNPGQVTGELF

V: TRBV5-1
J: TRBJ2-1
D: TRBD2
CDR3: ASSPSGSLYNEQF

V: TRBV6-1
J: TRBJ2-7
D: TRBD2
CDR3: ASSDGLAGGYEQY

V: TRBV5-1
J: TRBJ2-1
D: .
CDR3: ASSSTRAASYNEQF

V: TRBV18
J: TRBJ1-4
D: TRBD1
CDR3: ASSLRGQGAEKLF

V: TRBV6-5
J: TRBJ2-1
D: .
CDR3: ASSYSWTDNEQF